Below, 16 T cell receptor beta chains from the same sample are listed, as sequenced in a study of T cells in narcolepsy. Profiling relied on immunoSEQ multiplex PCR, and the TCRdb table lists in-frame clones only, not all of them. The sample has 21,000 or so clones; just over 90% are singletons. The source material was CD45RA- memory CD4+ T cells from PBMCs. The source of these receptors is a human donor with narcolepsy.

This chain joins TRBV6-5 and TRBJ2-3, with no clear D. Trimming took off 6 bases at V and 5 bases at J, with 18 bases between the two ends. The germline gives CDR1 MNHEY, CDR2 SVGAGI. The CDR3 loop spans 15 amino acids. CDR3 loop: CASSRRTPQGDTQYF. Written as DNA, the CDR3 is TGTGCCAGCAGCCGGCGGACCCCTCAAGGAGATACGCAGTATTTT.

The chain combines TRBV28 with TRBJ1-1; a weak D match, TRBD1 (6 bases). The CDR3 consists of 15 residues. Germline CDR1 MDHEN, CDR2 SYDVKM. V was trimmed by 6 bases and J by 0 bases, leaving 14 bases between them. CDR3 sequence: CASSIGGGMNTEAFF. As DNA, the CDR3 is TGTGCCAGCAGCATAGGGGGTGGAATGAACACTGAAGCTTTCTTT.

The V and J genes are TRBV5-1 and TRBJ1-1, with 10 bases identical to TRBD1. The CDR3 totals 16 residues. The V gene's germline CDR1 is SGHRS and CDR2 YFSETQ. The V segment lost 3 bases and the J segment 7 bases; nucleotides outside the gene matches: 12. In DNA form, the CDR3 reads TGCGCCAGCAGCTCGGAACCGACAGGGGGCTTGGGTGAAGCTTTCTTT. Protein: CASSSEPTGGLGEAFF.

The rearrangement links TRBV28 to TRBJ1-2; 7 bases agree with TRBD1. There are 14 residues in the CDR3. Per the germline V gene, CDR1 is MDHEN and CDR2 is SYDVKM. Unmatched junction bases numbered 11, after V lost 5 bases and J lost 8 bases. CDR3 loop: CASSNFMDRRGYTF. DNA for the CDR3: TGTGCCAGCAGTAATTTTATGGACAGGAGGGGCTACACCTTC.

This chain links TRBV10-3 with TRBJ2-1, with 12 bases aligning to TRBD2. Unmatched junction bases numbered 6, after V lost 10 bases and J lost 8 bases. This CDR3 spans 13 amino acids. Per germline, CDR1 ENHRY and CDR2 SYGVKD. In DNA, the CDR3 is TGTGCCACCCGACTAGCGGGAGTGGATGAGCAGTTCTTC. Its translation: CATRLAGVDEQFF.

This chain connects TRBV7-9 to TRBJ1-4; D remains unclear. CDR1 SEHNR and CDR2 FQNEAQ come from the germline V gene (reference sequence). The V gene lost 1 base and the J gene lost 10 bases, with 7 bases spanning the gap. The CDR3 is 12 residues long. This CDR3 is CASSLGETKLFF. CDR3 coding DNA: TGTGCCAGCAGCTTAGGAGAAACAAAACTGTTTTTT.

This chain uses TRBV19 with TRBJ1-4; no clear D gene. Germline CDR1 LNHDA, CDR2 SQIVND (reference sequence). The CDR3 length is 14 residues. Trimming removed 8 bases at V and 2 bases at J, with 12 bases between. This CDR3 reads CASGLTDTNEKLFF. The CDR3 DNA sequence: TGTGCCAGTGGATTGACGGATACTAATGAAAAACTGTTTTTT.

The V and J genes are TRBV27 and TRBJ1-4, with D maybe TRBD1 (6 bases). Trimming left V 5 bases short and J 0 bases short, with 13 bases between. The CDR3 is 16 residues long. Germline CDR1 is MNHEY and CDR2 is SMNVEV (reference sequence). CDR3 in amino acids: CASSPSWTATNEKLFF. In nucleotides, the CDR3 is TGTGCCAGCAGTCCGAGCTGGACAGCAACTAATGAAAAACTGTTTTTT.

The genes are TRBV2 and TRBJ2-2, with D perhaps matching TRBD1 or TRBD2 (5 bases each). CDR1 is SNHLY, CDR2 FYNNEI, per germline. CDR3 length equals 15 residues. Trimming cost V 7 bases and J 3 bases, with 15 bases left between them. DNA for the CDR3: TGTGCCAGCATAAAACCGGGACGGTACACCGGGGAGCTGTTTTTT. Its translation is CASIKPGRYTGELFF.

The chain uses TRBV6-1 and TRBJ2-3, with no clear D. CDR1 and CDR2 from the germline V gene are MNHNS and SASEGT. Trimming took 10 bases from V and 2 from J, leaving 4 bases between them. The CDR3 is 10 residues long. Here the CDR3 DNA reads TGTGCCAACTACACAGATACGCAGTATTTT. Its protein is CANYTDTQYF.

The CDR3 region is CASSLFYEQYF. As DNA, the CDR3 is TGTGCCAGCAGCTTATTCTACGAGCAGTACTTC. The rearrangement uses TRBV7-2 and TRBJ2-7; D is undetermined. From germline, CDR1 is SGHTA and CDR2 FQGNSA. The CDR3 spans 11 residues. V lost 2 bases, J lost 3 bases, and 2 bases lay in between.

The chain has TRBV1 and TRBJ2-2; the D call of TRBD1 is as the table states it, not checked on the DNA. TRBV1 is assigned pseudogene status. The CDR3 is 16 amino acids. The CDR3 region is CTSSQGTGSNTGELFF. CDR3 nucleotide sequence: TGCACCAGCAGCCAAGGGACAGGGTCGAACACCGGGGAGCTGTTTTTT.

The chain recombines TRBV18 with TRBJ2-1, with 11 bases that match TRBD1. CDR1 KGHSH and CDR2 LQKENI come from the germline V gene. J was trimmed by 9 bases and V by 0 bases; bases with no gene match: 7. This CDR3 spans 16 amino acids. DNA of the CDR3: TGTGCCAGCTCACCACCTGGACAGGGGGCGCGGGGTGAGCAGTTCTTC. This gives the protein CASSPPGQGARGEQFF.

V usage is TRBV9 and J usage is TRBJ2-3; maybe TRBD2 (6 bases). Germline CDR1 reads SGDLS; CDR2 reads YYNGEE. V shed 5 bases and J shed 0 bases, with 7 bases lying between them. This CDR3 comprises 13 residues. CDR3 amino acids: CASRGTSTDTQYF. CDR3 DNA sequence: TGTGCCAGCAGGGGGACTAGCACAGATACGCAGTATTTT.

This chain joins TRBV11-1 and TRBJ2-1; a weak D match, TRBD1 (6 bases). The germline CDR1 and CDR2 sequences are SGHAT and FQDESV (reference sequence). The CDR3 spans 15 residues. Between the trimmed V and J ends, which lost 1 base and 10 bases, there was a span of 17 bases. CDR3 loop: CASSLEQYRAQEQFF. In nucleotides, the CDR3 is TGTGCCAGCAGCTTAGAGCAATACAGGGCCCAGGAGCAGTTCTTC. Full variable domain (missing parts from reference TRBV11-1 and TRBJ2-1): EAEVAQSPRYKITEKSQAVAFWCDPISGHATLYWYRQILGQGPELLVQFQDESVVDDSQLPKDRFSAERLKGVDSTLKIQPAELGDSAMYLCASSLEQYRAQEQFFGPGTRLTVL.

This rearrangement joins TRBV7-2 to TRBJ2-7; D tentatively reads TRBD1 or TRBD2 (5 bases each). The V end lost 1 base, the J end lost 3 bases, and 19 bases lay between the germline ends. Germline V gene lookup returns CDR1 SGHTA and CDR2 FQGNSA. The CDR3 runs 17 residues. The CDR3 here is CASSLVHGTAVSYEQYF. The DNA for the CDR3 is TGTGCCAGCAGCTTAGTCCACGGGACGGCGGTCAGCTACGAGCAGTACTTC.